This T cell receptor (beta chain) was sequenced in a study of T cells after yellow fever vaccination. Losses at the gene ends were 5 bases for V and 1 base for J; bases not matched to a gene: 3. The CDR3 covers 16 residues. Germline V lookup: CDR1 PRHDT, CDR2 FYEKMQ (reference sequence). MiXCR, run by TCRdb on the 5' RACE reads, gives a single entry per CDR3 protein. The data show 50,000 or so distinct CDR3 sequences, about 6.6% seen once. V is TRBV13 and J is TRBJ2-5, with TRBD2 identical over 14 bases. Sequences were derived from CD8+ T cells not binding an NS4B(214-222) dextramer, sorted from PBMCs, sampled about 49 days after the first yellow fever vaccination. The source of this sequence is a man aged 18-30 years who received the YFV17D yellow fever vaccine. CDR3 region: CASSAGLAGGQETQYF. In nucleotides, the CDR3 is TGTGCCAGCAGCGCTGGACTAGCGGGGGGCCAAGAGACCCAGTACTTC.